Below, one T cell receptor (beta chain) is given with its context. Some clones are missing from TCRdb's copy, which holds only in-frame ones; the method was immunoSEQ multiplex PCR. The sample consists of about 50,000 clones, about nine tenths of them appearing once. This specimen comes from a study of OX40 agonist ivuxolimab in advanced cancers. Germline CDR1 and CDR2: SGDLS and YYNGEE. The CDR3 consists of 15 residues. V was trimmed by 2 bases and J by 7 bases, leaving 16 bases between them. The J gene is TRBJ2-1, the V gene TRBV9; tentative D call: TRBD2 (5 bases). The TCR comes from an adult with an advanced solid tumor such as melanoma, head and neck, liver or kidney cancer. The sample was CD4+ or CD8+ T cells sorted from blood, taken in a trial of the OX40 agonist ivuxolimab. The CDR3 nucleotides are TGTGCCAGCAGCGTCTCCGGACTTACTGGTAATGAGCAGTTCTTC. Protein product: CASSVSGLTGNEQFF. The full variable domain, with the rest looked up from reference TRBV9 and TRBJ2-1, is DSGVTQTPKHLITATGQRVTLRCSPRSGDLSVYWYQQSLDQGLQFLIQYYNGEERAKGNILERFSAQQFPDLHSELNLSSLELGDSALYFCASSVSGLTGNEQFFGPGTRLTVL.